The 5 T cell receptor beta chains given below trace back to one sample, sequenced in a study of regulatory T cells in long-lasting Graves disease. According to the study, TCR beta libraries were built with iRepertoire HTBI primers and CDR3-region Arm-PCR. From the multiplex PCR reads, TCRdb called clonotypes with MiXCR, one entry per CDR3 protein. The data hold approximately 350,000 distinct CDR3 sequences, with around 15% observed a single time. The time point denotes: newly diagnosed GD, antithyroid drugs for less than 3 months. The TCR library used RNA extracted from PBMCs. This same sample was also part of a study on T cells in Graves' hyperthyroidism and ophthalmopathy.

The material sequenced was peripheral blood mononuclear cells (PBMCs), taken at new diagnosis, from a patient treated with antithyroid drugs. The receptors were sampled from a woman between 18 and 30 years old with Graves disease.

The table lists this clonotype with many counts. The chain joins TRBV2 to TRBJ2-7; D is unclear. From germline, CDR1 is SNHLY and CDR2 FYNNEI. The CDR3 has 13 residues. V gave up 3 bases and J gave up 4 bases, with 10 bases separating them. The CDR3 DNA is TGTGCCAGCAGTGAGGTGACAAGATACGAGCAGTACTTC. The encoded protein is CASSEVTRYEQYF.

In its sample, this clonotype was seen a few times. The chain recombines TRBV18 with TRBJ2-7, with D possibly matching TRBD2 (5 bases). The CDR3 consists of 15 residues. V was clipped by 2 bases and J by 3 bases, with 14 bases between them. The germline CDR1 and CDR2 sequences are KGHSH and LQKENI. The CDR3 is CASSPSPTSFYEQYF. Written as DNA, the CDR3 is TGTGCCAGCTCACCATCCCCTACTAGTTTCTACGAGCAGTACTTC.

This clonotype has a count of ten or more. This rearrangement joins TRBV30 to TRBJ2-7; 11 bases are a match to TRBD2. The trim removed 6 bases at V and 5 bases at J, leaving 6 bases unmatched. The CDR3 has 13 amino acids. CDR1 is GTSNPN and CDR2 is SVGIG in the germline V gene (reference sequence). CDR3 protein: CACPGLAENEQYF. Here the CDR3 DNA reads TGTGCCTGCCCGGGACTAGCGGAAAACGAGCAGTACTTC.

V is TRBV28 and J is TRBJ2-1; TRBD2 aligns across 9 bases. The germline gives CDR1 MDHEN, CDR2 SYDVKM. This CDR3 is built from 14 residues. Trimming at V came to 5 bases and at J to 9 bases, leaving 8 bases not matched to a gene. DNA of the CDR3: TGTGCCAGCAGTGCCGGCGGGAGGGTGGCTGAGCAGTTCTTC. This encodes CASSAGGRVAEQFF.

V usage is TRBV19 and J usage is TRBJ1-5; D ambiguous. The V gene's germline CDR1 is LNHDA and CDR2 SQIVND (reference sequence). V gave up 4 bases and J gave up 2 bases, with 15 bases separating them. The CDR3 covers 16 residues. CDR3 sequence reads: CASSTGRGNRNQPQHF. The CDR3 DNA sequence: TGTGCCAGTAGTACCGGCCGCGGGAATCGCAATCAGCCCCAGCATTTT.